This T cell receptor beta chain stems from a study of blood T cell repertoires in COVID-19. Generated by immunoSEQ multiplex PCR, the TCRdb table keeps only in-frame clones and is missing some. The sample holds about 220,000 clones, approximately 83% seen once. About this clone itself: The germline gene is not matched at one end of the junction; a read error may be the cause.

Germline V lookup: CDR1 SGHAT, CDR2 FQNNGV. This CDR3 is 15 amino acids long. The sequence derives from a woman in her sixties who had recovered from COVID-19. Sample: PBMCs or T cells enriched from blood (not recorded which). The rearrangement uses TRBV11-2 and TRBJ2-5, with 9 nucleotides matching TRBD2. CDR3 region: CASCLGGRVWETQYF. CDR3 sequence (DNA): TGTGCCAGCTGCTTGGGCGGGAGGGTATGGGAGACCCAGTACTTC.